Listed here is a single T cell receptor (beta chain). Its antigen target is currently unknown. Per-nucleotide qualities are absent, and no much larger clonotype sits a single base away. TCRB CDR3 sequencing used the immunoSEQ assay on genomic DNA. The authors' pipeline ran thus. When patient CD8+ clones exceeding 1% were checked against published virus-specific TCRB sequences, only a few matched. Only productive TCRB rearrangements were included in the analyses. Clonality was calculated as a Shannon entropy-based productive clonality index, and a clone was defined by a unique TCRB CDR3 sequence. Repertoire overlap between two samples was calculated from the template counts of each clone relative to total templates per sample. V-gene usage measured by flow cytometry correlated with TCRB sequencing V-gene usage, with a Spearman r of roughly 0.67. TCRdb took over this immuneACCESS table, retaining in-frame rearrangements with V and J assigned. Such tables are incomplete; in checked studies, under half of the missing clones stem from an unresolved V gene, and the remainder is unexplained. V, J and clone size derive from that table, while D and trimming were established from the DNA sequence. The sample profile shows approximately 20,000 clones; around four fifths of them were found once. Roughly 27% of the sample lies in the top ten.

The germline V gene supplies CDR1 SQVTM and CDR2 ANQGSEA. The CDR3 numbers 14 residues from cysteine through phenylalanine. Just CDR3 DNA is preserved here, 42 bases in frame from base 1. Trimming costs V 6 bases and J 0 bases, and their ends lie 12 bases apart. The data were obtained in a study of somatic mutations in cytotoxic T cells in rheumatoid arthritis (TCRdb year 2017). Concerning the study at large: Patient peripheral blood (roughly 32 ml EDTA) was drawn right after diagnosis and before any treatment started. To characterize clonality, the study used TCRB deep sequencing while asking whether somatic mutations are carried by expanded CD8+ T-cell clones in newly diagnosed, untreated rheumatoid arthritis. A FACSAria II or Sony SH800 was used to flow-sort some V beta antibody-stained T-cell populations at nearly 100% purity, and TCRB sequencing was also done on sorted V beta1+ cells. Median age was essentially the same in the patient group and the control group. For some 68 rheumatoid arthritis patients and 20 healthy controls, TCRB deep sequencing was carried out.

CD4+ and CD8+ cells were isolated by positive magnetic bead selection on an AutoMACS, and purity was checked by flow cytometry. Initial screening for clonal expansions relied on flow cytometry with a TCR V beta antibody panel, after which sorted CD8+ fractions underwent TCRB deep sequencing for characterization. Ficoll-Paque PLUS density gradient separation was used to isolate peripheral blood mononuclear cells. Using Nucleospin Tissue or Tissue XS kits, DNA was extracted from CD4-enriched, CD8-enriched or PBMC samples, with quantification by a Qubit 2.0 fluorometer. On the study overall, not on this receptor specifically: The antigen targets of the expanded CD8+ clones were unknown, and absence from virus-specific databases did not rule out viral specificity. CD8+ T-cell clonality did not differ significantly between rheumatoid arthritis patients and age-matched healthy controls. The slight underrepresentation of TRBV07 in patients was not corrected for multiple comparisons. In about an eighth of the roughly 65 patients, more than 20% of CD8+ cells belonged to the largest CD8+ clone, while several identical CD8+ TCRB sequences were shared between blood and synovial fluid. CD8+ clonality increased with age in patients (Spearman r of about 0.45) but not in healthy controls.

The rearrangement combines TRBV29-1 with TRBJ2-1; the D gene is not confidently resolved. This receptor was obtained from an adult with rheumatoid arthritis. Input material: CD8+ T cells sorted from blood. For the CDR3, the sequence is CSVPEKSSYNEQFF. The base sequence is TGCAGCGTGCCTGAGAAGAGCTCCTACAATGAGCAGTTCTTC.